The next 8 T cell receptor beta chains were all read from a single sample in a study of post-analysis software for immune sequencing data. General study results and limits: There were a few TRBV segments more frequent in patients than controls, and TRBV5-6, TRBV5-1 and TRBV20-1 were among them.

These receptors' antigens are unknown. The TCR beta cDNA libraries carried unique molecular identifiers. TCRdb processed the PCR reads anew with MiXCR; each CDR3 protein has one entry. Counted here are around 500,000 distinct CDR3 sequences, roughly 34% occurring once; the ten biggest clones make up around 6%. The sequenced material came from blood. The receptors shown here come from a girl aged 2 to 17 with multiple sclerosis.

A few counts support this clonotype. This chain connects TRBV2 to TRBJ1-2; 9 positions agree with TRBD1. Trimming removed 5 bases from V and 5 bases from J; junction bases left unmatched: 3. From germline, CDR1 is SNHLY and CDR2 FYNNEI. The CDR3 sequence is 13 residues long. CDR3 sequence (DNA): TGTGCCAGCAGTCGGGACAGGGAGTATGGCTACACCTTC. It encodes CASSRDREYGYTF.

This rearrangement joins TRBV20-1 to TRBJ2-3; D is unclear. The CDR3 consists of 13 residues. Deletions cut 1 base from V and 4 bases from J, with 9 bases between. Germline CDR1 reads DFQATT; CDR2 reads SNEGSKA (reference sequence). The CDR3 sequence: CSARVSVADTQYF. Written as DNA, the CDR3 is TGCAGTGCTAGAGTGAGTGTAGCAGATACGCAGTATTTT.

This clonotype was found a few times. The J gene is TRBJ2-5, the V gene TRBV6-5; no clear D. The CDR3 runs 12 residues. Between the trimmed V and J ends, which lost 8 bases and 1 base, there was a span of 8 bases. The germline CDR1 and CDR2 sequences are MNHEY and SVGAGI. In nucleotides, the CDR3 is TGTGCCAGCTGCCGGACCCAAGAGACCCAGTACTTC. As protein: CASCRTQETQYF.

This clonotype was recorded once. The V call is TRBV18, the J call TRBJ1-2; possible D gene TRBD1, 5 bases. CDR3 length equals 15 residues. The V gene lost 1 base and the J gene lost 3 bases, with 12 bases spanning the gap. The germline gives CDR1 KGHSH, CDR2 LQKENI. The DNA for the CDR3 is TGTGCCAGCTCACCACGGGGGAATGGCGACTATGGCTACACCTTC. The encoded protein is CASSPRGNGDYGYTF. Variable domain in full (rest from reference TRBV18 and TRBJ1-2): NAGVMQNPRHLVRRRGQEARLRCSPMKGHSHVYWYRQLPEEGLKFMVYLQKENIIDESGMPKERFSAEFPKEGPSILRIQQVVRGDSAAYFCASSPRGNGDYGYTFGSGTRLTVV.

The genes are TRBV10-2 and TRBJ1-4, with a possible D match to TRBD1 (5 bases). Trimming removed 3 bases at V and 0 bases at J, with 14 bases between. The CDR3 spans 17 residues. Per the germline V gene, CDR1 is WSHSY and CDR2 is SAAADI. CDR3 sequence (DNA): TGCGCCAGCAGTGAACCGGGACGGGTTGCAACTAATGAAAAACTGTTTTTT. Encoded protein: CASSEPGRVATNEKLFF.

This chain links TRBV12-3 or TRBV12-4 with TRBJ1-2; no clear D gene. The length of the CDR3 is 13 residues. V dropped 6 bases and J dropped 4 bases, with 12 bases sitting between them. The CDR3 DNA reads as TGTGCCAGCAGCGCACAGAACACCTATGGCTACACCTTC. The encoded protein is CASSAQNTYGYTF.

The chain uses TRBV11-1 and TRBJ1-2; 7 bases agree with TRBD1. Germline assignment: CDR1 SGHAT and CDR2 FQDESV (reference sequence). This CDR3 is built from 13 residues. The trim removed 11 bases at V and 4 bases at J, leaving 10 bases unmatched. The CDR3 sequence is CADHGDRAYGYTF. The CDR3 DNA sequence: TGTGCCGACCATGGCGACAGGGCCTATGGCTACACCTTC.

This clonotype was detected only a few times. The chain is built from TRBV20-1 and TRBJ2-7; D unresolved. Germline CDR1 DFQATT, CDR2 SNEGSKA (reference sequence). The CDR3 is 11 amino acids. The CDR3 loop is CSPGNPYEQYF. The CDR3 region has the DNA TGCAGCCCAGGTAACCCCTACGAGCAGTACTTC.